The 29 T cell receptor beta chains below all came from one sample that was sequenced in a study of T cell changes during pregnancy in multiple sclerosis. Method: immunoSEQ multiplex PCR; TCRdb's copy keeps in-frame clones and lacks some. The sample holds about 76,000 clones, 93% seen once. The material was peripheral blood, obtained in the second trimester of pregnancy. The receptor set was obtained from a female donor with multiple sclerosis, enrolled in a pregnancy study.

The genes are TRBV9 and TRBJ2-2, with D unclear. Germline V gene data show CDR1 as SGDLS and CDR2 as YYNGEE. The CDR3 has 13 amino acids. Trimming took off 3 bases at V and 4 bases at J, with 7 bases between the two ends. CDR3 sequence: CASSAPVTGELFF. DNA for the CDR3: TGTGCCAGCAGCGCCCCCGTCACCGGGGAGCTGTTTTTT.

The rearrangement joins TRBV7-8 to TRBJ2-1; 7 bases map to TRBD1. CDR3 length: 16 residues. CDR1 SGHVS and CDR2 FQNEAQ come from the germline V gene. The V and J ends lost 5 bases and 5 bases, in that order; junction bases with no gene match: 12. CDR3 in DNA: TGTGCCAGCAGCACAGGGGTAGGGATTTCCGACAATGAGCAGTTCTTC. This codes for CASSTGVGISDNEQFF.

The V and J genes are TRBV11-2 and TRBJ2-2; a possible D gene is TRBD1 (6 bases). Germline values: CDR1 SGHAT, CDR2 FQNNGV. V lost 5 bases and J 6 bases, leaving 10 bases between the germline ends. This CDR3 contains 13 residues. The CDR3 here is CASSINRAGELFF. In DNA form, the CDR3 reads TGTGCCAGCAGCATCAACAGGGCCGGGGAGCTGTTTTTT.

The chain has TRBV7-2 and TRBJ2-1; tentatively, D is TRBD2 (5 bases). CDR3 length equals 15 residues. Trimming removed 0 bases at V and 3 bases at J, with 9 bases between. Germline-derived CDR1 and CDR2 are SGHTA and FQGNSA. The CDR3 sequence: CASSLAGVIYNEQFF. For the CDR3, the DNA is TGTGCCAGCAGCTTAGCGGGAGTGATCTACAATGAGCAGTTCTTC.

The chain combines TRBV6-1 with TRBJ1-1, with TRBD1 as a possible D gene (5 bases). The CDR3 consists of 13 residues. Germline V lookup: CDR1 MNHNS, CDR2 SASEGT. V was cut by 6 bases and J by 3 bases, with 11 bases left in between. CDR3 sequence: CASRQGGDTEAFF. In DNA, the CDR3 is TGTGCCAGCAGGCAGGGTGGGGACACTGAAGCTTTCTTT.

V usage is TRBV14 and J usage is TRBJ2-1; 14 bases line up with TRBD2. The junction had 4 bases not matched to a gene; V was cut back by 2 bases and J by 7 bases. The CDR3 extends over 16 amino acids. CDR1 is SGHDN, CDR2 FVKESK, per germline. The DNA for the CDR3 is TGTGCCAGCAGCCAAATGGGGACTAGCGGGGGAAATGAGCAGTTCTTC. Its translation: CASSQMGTSGGNEQFF.

The chain uses TRBV6-5 and TRBJ1-5; unclear D gene. The CDR3 covers 16 residues. V was shortened by 0 bases and J by 11 bases, with 20 bases between the two germline ends. Germline lookup yields CDR1 MNHEY and CDR2 SVGAGI. This CDR3 reads CASSYSIPGRDGTQHF. Written as DNA, the CDR3 is TGTGCCAGCAGTTACTCAATCCCCGGGAGGGATGGGACCCAGCATTTT.

The chain couples TRBV6-5 to TRBJ2-1; TRBD1 matches 8 bases. This CDR3 region has 15 residues. The germline CDR1 and CDR2 sequences are MNHEY and SVGAGI. After removal of 2 bases from V and 9 bases from J, the junction contained 9 bases not matched to a gene. The CDR3 is CASSYRRGRGSEQFF. In nucleotides, the CDR3 is TGTGCCAGCAGTTACCGCAGGGGGCGAGGTTCTGAGCAGTTCTTC.

In DNA form, the CDR3 reads TGTGCCAGCAGTCCCTCGGCTAGCGGGGGGCTTAGCTCCTACGAGCAGTACTTC. This sequence encodes CASSPSASGGLSSYEQYF. The rearrangement links TRBV6-4 to TRBJ2-7; 11 bases line up with TRBD2. The junction had 12 bases not matched to a gene; V was cut back by 5 bases and J by 0 bases. The CDR3 loop spans 18 amino acids. Germline V CDR1 and CDR2: MRHNA, SNTAGT.

J is TRBJ2-7 and V is TRBV30; TRBD2 aligns across 9 bases. V was pared by 2 bases and J by 2 bases, with 10 bases of the junction left unmatched. The germline CDR1 and CDR2 sequences are GTSNPN and SVGIG (reference sequence). The CDR3 loop spans 16 amino acids. CDR3 DNA sequence: TGTGCCTGGAGTCCCCCGGGACTAGCTACCCCCTACGAGCAGTACTTC. This codes for CAWSPPGLATPYEQYF.

The chain couples TRBV4-1 to TRBJ2-7, with 10 positions matching TRBD2. The V segment lost 2 bases and the J segment 4 bases; nucleotides outside the gene matches: 5. The germline gives CDR1 MGHRA, CDR2 YSYEKL. CDR3 length: 15 residues. The CDR3 DNA reads as TGCGCCAGCAGCCAATTAGCGGGGGGTCGGTACGAGCAGTACTTC. The encoded protein is CASSQLAGGRYEQYF.

The chain recombines TRBV27 with TRBJ1-4; no reliable D call. Germline CDR1 and CDR2: MNHEY and SMNVEV (reference sequence). Trimming took off 5 bases at V and 6 bases at J, with 7 bases between the two ends. The CDR3 covers 12 residues. The DNA for the CDR3 is TGTGCCAGCAGTGGACTGGATGAAAAACTGTTTTTT. Amino acid sequence: CASSGLDEKLFF.

The gene calls are TRBV6-6 and TRBJ1-2; 7 bases agree with TRBD1. CDR3 length equals 12 residues. Germline loops: CDR1 MNHNY, CDR2 SVGAGI (reference sequence). With V trimmed by 7 bases and J by 4 bases, 3 bases remained unmatched. CDR3 amino acids: CASMGTVYGYTF. CDR3 nucleotides: TGTGCCAGCATGGGGACAGTCTATGGCTACACCTTC.

The chain links TRBV7-6 to TRBJ1-1; 10 nucleotides match TRBD1. CDR1 and CDR2 (germline): SGHVS, FNYEAQ. The CDR3 runs 16 residues. The ends lost 4 bases at V and 3 bases at J; junction bases unmatched: 8. The CDR3 region has the DNA TGTGCCAGCAGCTCACGACAGGGGGCGAGGGACACTGAAGCTTTCTTT. As protein: CASSSRQGARDTEAFF.

The J gene is TRBJ2-1, the V gene TRBV2; TRBD2 might be the D (7 bases). The V end was cut by 8 bases, the J end by 6 bases, with 23 bases between. This CDR3 is built from 16 residues. CDR1 is SNHLY and CDR2 is FYNNEI in the germline V gene. The CDR3 here is CASAGRGPPGGNEQFF. Here the CDR3 DNA reads TGTGCCAGCGCTGGGCGGGGGCCTCCGGGGGGCAATGAGCAGTTCTTC.

The chain joins TRBV28 to TRBJ1-4, with no clear D. From germline, CDR1 is MDHEN and CDR2 SYDVKM. This CDR3 comprises 12 residues. Trimming stripped 7 bases from V and 8 bases from J, with 11 bases between. CDR3 loop: CASTGMGEKLFF. The CDR3 DNA follows: TGTGCCAGCACGGGAATGGGGGAAAAACTGTTTTTT.

The gene calls are TRBV12-5 and TRBJ2-3; tentative D call: TRBD1 (6 bases). From germline, CDR1 is LGHNT and CDR2 FRNRAP. The ends were cut back, 5 bases at V and 4 bases at J, with 10 bases in the middle. The CDR3 loop spans 13 amino acids. CDR3 region: CASGTAGADTQYF. The DNA for the CDR3 is TGTGCTAGTGGTACGGCAGGGGCAGATACGCAGTATTTT.

The V call is TRBV2, the J call TRBJ2-1; 8 bases align to TRBD1. This CDR3 spans 15 amino acids. The germline CDR1 and CDR2 sequences are SNHLY and FYNNEI. Unmatched junction bases numbered 8, after V lost 2 bases and J lost 8 bases. CDR3 DNA sequence: TGTGCCAGCAGTGAATGGAGACAGGGGTCCGATGAGCAGTTCTTC. This codes for CASSEWRQGSDEQFF.

The chain combines TRBV2 with TRBJ1-2; D is perhaps TRBD1 (6 bases). The germline V and J ends were trimmed by 5 bases and 4 bases, with 11 bases remaining between them. CDR1 and CDR2 (germline): SNHLY, FYNNEI. The CDR3 runs to 13 residues. For the CDR3, the DNA is TGTGCCAGCAGTACCGGGACAAGCTATGGCTACACCTTC. This codes for CASSTGTSYGYTF.

There are a few counts of this clone. The chain has TRBV19 and TRBJ1-1; maybe TRBD1 (6 bases). Between the trimmed V and J ends, which lost 6 bases and 3 bases, there was a span of 17 bases. CDR1 is LNHDA and CDR2 is SQIVND in the germline V gene (reference sequence). The CDR3 is 15 amino acids. This CDR3 is CASSPRGAGDTEAFF. CDR3 in DNA: TGTGCCAGTAGCCCTCGGGGGGCGGGGGACACTGAAGCTTTCTTT.

The chain employs TRBV5-1 and TRBJ2-5; 9 bases line up with TRBD2. The CDR3 runs to 16 residues. Trimming took 1 base from V and 1 from J; bases not matched to a gene: 5. Germline CDR1 reads SGHRS; CDR2 reads YFSETQ. CDR3 sequence: CASSLSAGGGQETQYF. The CDR3 DNA reads TGCGCCAGCAGCTTGTCTGCGGGGGGGGGCCAAGAGACCCAGTACTTC. Together with reference TRBV5-1 and TRBJ2-5, the CDR3 gives the full variable domain: KAGVTQTPRYLIKTRGQQVTLSCSPISGHRSVSWYQQTPGQGLQFLFEYFSETQRNKGNFPGRFSGRQFSNSRSEMNVSTLELGDSALYLCASSLSAGGGQETQYFGPGTRLLVL.

The chain joins TRBV4-2 to TRBJ2-5; the match to TRBD2 covers 10 bases. V gave up 2 bases and J gave up 2 bases; unmatched junction bases: 2. CDR3 length: 15 amino acids. From germline, CDR1 is LGHNA and CDR2 YNFKEQ. The CDR3 here is CASSQLAGEQETQYF. In DNA form, the CDR3 reads TGTGCCAGCAGCCAACTAGCGGGGGAGCAAGAGACCCAGTACTTC.

This chain uses TRBV7-9 with TRBJ2-5; D ambiguous. Germline V gene sequence: CDR1 SEHNR, CDR2 FQNEAQ (reference sequence). The CDR3 covers 14 residues. Trimming stripped 1 base from V and 2 bases from J, with 8 bases between. The chain's CDR3 is CASSLDVSQETQYF. CDR3 DNA sequence: TGTGCCAGCAGCTTAGATGTCAGTCAAGAGACCCAGTACTTC.

The CDR3 DNA is TGTGCCAGCAGTCTAACCGACAGGGGAACTGAAGCTTTCTTT. This gives the protein CASSLTDRGTEAFF. This chain uses TRBV11-2 with TRBJ1-1, with 8 bases that match TRBD1. J was trimmed by 5 bases and V by 6 bases; bases with no gene match: 8. This CDR3 is built from 14 residues. CDR1 is SGHAT, CDR2 FQNNGV, per germline.

V is TRBV7-6 and J is TRBJ2-1; a possible D gene is TRBD2 (5 bases). This CDR3 is built from 15 residues. Germline CDR1 reads SGHVS; CDR2 reads FNYEAQ. Trimming took 5 bases from V and 0 from J, leaving 11 bases between them. The CDR3 DNA reads TGTGCCAGCAGCCCAACCGGGAACTCCTACAATGAGCAGTTCTTC. Protein: CASSPTGNSYNEQFF.

J is TRBJ1-2 and V is TRBV10-3, with 8 bases identical to TRBD1. This CDR3 has 16 amino acids. Trimming cost V 2 bases and J 4 bases; bases outside gene matches: 9. Per the germline V gene, CDR1 is ENHRY and CDR2 is SYGVKD. CDR3 loop: CAISEGPPGQVYGYTF. Written as DNA, the CDR3 is TGTGCCATCAGTGAGGGGCCCCCGGGACAGGTCTATGGCTACACCTTC.

J is TRBJ2-3 and V is TRBV5-1; D is undetermined. This CDR3 comprises 15 residues. CDR1 is SGHRS, CDR2 YFSETQ, per germline. V was pared by 0 bases and J by 1 base, with 9 bases between. Written as DNA, the CDR3 is TGCGCCAGCAGCTTGGTCCCTCTCGGCACAGATACGCAGTATTTT. Protein: CASSLVPLGTDTQYF.

This clone has a single count. The chain is built from TRBV6-1 and TRBJ1-5; D remains ambiguous. The CDR3 is 14 amino acids. Trimming took 10 bases from V and 6 from J, leaving 19 bases between them. Germline V gene sequence: CDR1 MNHNS, CDR2 SASEGT. The DNA for the CDR3 is TGTGCCACCAGATCGATGGAGGGTAGTCAGCCCCAGCATTTT. As protein: CATRSMEGSQPQHF.

The chain couples TRBV9 to TRBJ2-2; D is perhaps TRBD2 (7 bases). Germline CDR1 is SGDLS and CDR2 is YYNGEE. Trimming pared 4 bases from V and 6 bases from J, leaving 16 bases between. The CDR3 covers 15 residues. CDR3 residues: CASSFGGGAAGELFF. DNA for the CDR3: TGTGCCAGCAGCTTTGGGGGGGGCGCGGCCGGGGAGCTGTTTTTT.